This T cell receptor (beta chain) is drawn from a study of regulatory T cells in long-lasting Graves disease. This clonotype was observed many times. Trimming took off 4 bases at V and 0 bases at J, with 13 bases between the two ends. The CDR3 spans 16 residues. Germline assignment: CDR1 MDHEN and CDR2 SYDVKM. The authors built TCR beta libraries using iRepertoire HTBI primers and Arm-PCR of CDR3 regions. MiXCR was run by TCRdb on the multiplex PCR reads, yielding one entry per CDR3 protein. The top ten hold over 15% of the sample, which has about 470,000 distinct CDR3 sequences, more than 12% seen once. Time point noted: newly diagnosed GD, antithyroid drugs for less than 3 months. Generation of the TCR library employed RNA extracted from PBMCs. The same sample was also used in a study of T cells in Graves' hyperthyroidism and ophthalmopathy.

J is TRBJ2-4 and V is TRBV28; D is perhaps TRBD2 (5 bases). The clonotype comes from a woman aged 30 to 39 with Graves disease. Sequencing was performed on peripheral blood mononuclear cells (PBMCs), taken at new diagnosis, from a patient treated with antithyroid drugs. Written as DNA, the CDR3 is TGTGCCAGCAGTTCCCATGGGGAGTCAGCCAAAAACATTCAGTACTTC. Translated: CASSSHGESAKNIQYF.